Each of the 30 T cell receptor beta chains below was sequenced from the same sample in a study of shared clonotypes between healthy human individuals. Using immunoSEQ multiplex PCR, the repertoire was profiled, and TCRdb retains in-frame clones only, with some absent. The table includes some 79,000 clones, about 63% detected once. Material for sequencing was memory CD8+ T cells sorted from blood. Regarding subset: CD45RO+ cells pooled with CCR7-negative TemRA cells. These receptor sequences come from a man aged 30-40 years in good health.

The chain is built from TRBV6-5 and TRBJ2-7, with TRBD2 as a possible D gene (5 bases). The germline V gene encodes CDR1 MNHEY and CDR2 SVGAGI. V lost 2 bases and J lost 3, with 8 bases in between. This CDR3 is built from 13 residues. In nucleotides, the CDR3 is TGTGCCAGCAGTTACCGCGACTACTACGAGCAGTACTTC. Protein sequence: CASSYRDYYEQYF.

Turning to this clone: This same CDR3 is encoded by further DNA sequences in the sample. The chain combines TRBV28 with TRBJ2-3, with 9 bases fitting TRBD2. The germline gives CDR1 MDHEN, CDR2 SYDVKM. CDR3 length: 14 residues. V was clipped by 3 bases and J by 3 bases; unmatched bases: 1. CDR3 amino acids: CASSFLAGTDTQYF. The CDR3 DNA follows: TGTGCCAGCAGTTTCCTAGCGGGGACAGATACGCAGTATTTT.

V and J are TRBV7-9 and TRBJ2-2, with D maybe TRBD1 (6 bases). Germline CDR1 reads SEHNR; CDR2 reads FQNEAQ (reference sequence). This CDR3 region has 13 residues. The ends were cut back, 7 bases at V and 2 bases at J, with 8 bases in the middle. The chain's CDR3 is CASTQGNTGELFF. The CDR3 region has the DNA TGTGCCAGCACACAGGGCAACACCGGGGAGCTGTTTTTT.

This clone came up a few times. The DNA of the CDR3 is TGTGCCAGCAGCGCAGGGAGGGCGACCTATGGCTACACCTTC. Its protein is CASSAGRATYGYTF. The J gene is TRBJ1-2, the V gene TRBV6-1; weak D call: TRBD1 (5 bases). The V gene lost 6 bases and the J gene lost 4 bases, with 15 bases spanning the gap. This CDR3 has 14 amino acids. Germline assignment: CDR1 MNHNS and CDR2 SASEGT.

V and J are TRBV30 and TRBJ1-3, with D uncertain. The ends were cut back, 1 base at V and 0 bases at J, with 7 bases in the middle. The CDR3 loop spans 14 amino acids. Per germline, CDR1 GTSNPN and CDR2 SVGIG (reference sequence). CDR3 in amino acids: CAWSGPISGNTIYF. In DNA form, the CDR3 reads TGTGCCTGGAGTGGCCCAATCTCTGGAAACACCATATATTTT.

The CDR3 region is CASSPLGGHSGNTIYF. CDR3 nucleotides: TGTGCCAGCTCACCACTTGGGGGGCACTCTGGAAACACCATATATTTT. The rearrangement joins TRBV18 to TRBJ1-3, with D tentatively TRBD1 (6 bases). Germline CDR1 is KGHSH and CDR2 is LQKENI. V was pared by 1 base and J by 0 bases, with 10 bases between. The CDR3 spans 16 residues.

The gene calls are TRBV9 and TRBJ1-2; D is unresolved. This CDR3 is 13 amino acids long. CDR1 and CDR2 (germline): SGDLS, YYNGEE. With 2 bases removed from V and 5 bases from J, the gap between germline ends came to 10 bases. The CDR3 region has the DNA TGTGCCAGCAGCGTGTCAGATTTATATGGCTACACCTTC. Its translation is CASSVSDLYGYTF.

This clone appeared a few times. The chain joins TRBV30 to TRBJ2-2; no definite D call. The germline CDR1 and CDR2 sequences are GTSNPN and SVGIG (reference sequence). Trimming pared 1 base from V and 3 bases from J, leaving 6 bases between. This CDR3 comprises 13 residues. The CDR3 is CAWSEADTGELFF. The CDR3 DNA reads TGTGCCTGGAGTGAGGCGGACACCGGGGAGCTGTTTTTT.

A word on this clone: A far larger clone lies a single base away; this is likely a read error. Other DNA sequences in the sample encode the same CDR3. In DNA form, the CDR3 reads TGTGCCAGCAGTAGAACGACCGGGACAGGCCCCTACGAGCAGTACTTC. Its translation: CASSRTTGTGPYEQYF. The genes are TRBV28 and TRBJ2-7, with 8 nucleotides matching TRBD1. V was clipped by 5 bases and J by 2 bases; unmatched bases: 11. The CDR3 covers 16 residues. Germline CDR1 MDHEN, CDR2 SYDVKM. Using reference TRBV28 and TRBJ2-7 for the parts outside the CDR3, the full variable domain is DVKVTQSSRYLVKRTGEKVFLECVQDMDHENMFWYRQDPGLGLRLIYFSYDVKMKEKGDIPEGYSVSREKKERFSLILESASTNQTSMYLCASSRTTGTGPYEQYFGPGTRLTVT.

This clone was seen more than once but under ten times. The gene calls are TRBV2 and TRBJ1-2; a weak D match, TRBD1 (5 bases). The CDR3 is made up of 16 amino acids. Trimming took 4 bases from V and 2 from J, leaving 17 bases between them. Germline CDR1 and CDR2: SNHLY and FYNNEI. The CDR3 here is CASSVAPNRWNYGYTF. The CDR3 DNA follows: TGTGCCAGCAGTGTTGCGCCGAACAGGTGGAACTATGGCTACACCTTC.

The chain combines TRBV6-1 with TRBJ2-2; tentative D call: TRBD2 (5 bases). Trimming left V 1 base short and J 5 bases short, with 8 bases between. Germline CDR1 and CDR2: MNHNS and SASEGT. The CDR3 runs 14 residues. CDR3 bases: TGTGCCAGCAGTGAAGGTCGGGATACCGGGGAGCTGTTTTTT. It yields the protein CASSEGRDTGELFF.

In its sample, this clone is medium-sized (0.01 to 0.1%). V is TRBV1 and J is TRBJ2-1; the DNA was not used to check the table's D call, TRBD2. TRBV1 counts as a pseudogene. The CDR3 sequence is 15 residues long. Here the CDR3 reads CTSNHLAEAKNEQFF. DNA for the CDR3: TGCACCAGCAATCACCTAGCGGAAGCTAAGAATGAGCAGTTCTTC.

The chain is built from TRBV29-1 and TRBJ1-1; D gene unclear. The CDR3 consists of 15 residues. Germline CDR1 reads SQVTM; CDR2 reads ANQGSEA. Trimming cost V 0 bases and J 4 bases, with 15 bases left between them. CDR3 amino acids: CSVEDQETFATEAFF. The CDR3 nucleotides are TGCAGCGTTGAAGATCAGGAGACTTTTGCCACTGAAGCTTTCTTT. The variable domain in full, with the rest retrieved from reference TRBV29-1 and TRBJ1-1, is SAVISQKPSRDICQRGTSLTIQCQVDSQVTMMFWYRQQPGQSLTLIATANQGSEATYESGFVIDKFPISRPNLTFSTLTVSNMSPEDSSIYLCSVEDQETFATEAFFGQGTRLTVV.

Notes on this clone: This CDR3 is also generated by other DNA sequences in the sample. The rearrangement links TRBV28 to TRBJ2-7; D unresolved. CDR1 and CDR2 (germline): MDHEN, SYDVKM. This CDR3 spans 12 amino acids. V shed 2 bases and J shed 3 bases, with 5 bases lying between them. The CDR3 bases are TGTGCCAGCAGTTTAGTCAACTACGAGCAGTACTTC. This codes for CASSLVNYEQYF.

The V and J genes are TRBV28 and TRBJ2-7, with TRBD2 identical over 14 bases. Trimming cost V 6 bases and J 6 bases; bases outside gene matches: 19. The CDR3 has 19 residues. Germline CDR1 reads MDHEN; CDR2 reads SYDVKM. CDR3 protein: CASSRGLLGTSGSLLEQYF. The CDR3 region has the DNA TGTGCCAGCAGCCGTGGACTTTTGGGGACTAGCGGGAGTTTACTCGAGCAGTACTTC.

V and J are TRBV27 and TRBJ1-3, with D uncertain. The CDR3 length is 14 residues. CDR1 MNHEY and CDR2 SMNVEV come from the germline V gene (reference sequence). Trimming cost V 4 bases and J 8 bases, with 15 bases left between them. The CDR3 protein is CASSSRGGKDTIYF. The CDR3, as DNA: TGTGCCAGCAGTTCTCGAGGCGGGAAAGACACCATATATTTT.

The chain has TRBV28 and TRBJ2-7; 7 bases fit TRBD2. The CDR3 consists of 13 residues. Trimming at V came to 7 bases and at J to 2 bases, leaving 5 bases not matched to a gene. Per germline, CDR1 MDHEN and CDR2 SYDVKM. The CDR3 bases are TGTGCCAGCACACGGGGACTAACCTACGAGCAGTACTTC. This gives the protein CASTRGLTYEQYF.

About this clone: Other DNA variants within this sample encode the same CDR3. The CDR3 is CASGSDRFYEQYF. CDR3 nucleotides: TGTGCCAGCGGGTCGGACAGGTTTTACGAGCAGTACTTC. The chain uses TRBV7-2 and TRBJ2-7; 7 bases agree with TRBD1. J lost 4 bases, V lost 8 bases, and 8 bases had no gene match. Germline lookup yields CDR1 SGHTA and CDR2 FQGNSA. The CDR3 is 13 amino acids.

This clone has only a few counts. The chain recombines TRBV7-6 with TRBJ2-7, with 9 bases lining up with TRBD1. The CDR3 sequence is 14 residues long. Looked up from germline, CDR1 is SGHVS and CDR2 is FNYEAQ. The trim removed 4 bases at V and 3 bases at J, leaving 4 bases unmatched. CDR3 in amino acids: CASSSGQGNYEQYF. The DNA of the CDR3 is TGTGCCAGCAGCTCCGGACAGGGGAACTACGAGCAGTACTTC. Variable domain in full (rest from reference TRBV7-6 and TRBJ2-7): GAGVSQSPRYKVTKRGQDVALRCDPISGHVSLYWYRQALGQGPEFLTYFNYEAQQDKSGLPNDRFSAERPEGSISTLTIQRTEQRDSAMYRCASSSGQGNYEQYFGPGTRLTVT.

This chain links TRBV28 with TRBJ2-3, with TRBD1 matching 8 bases. CDR1 MDHEN and CDR2 SYDVKM come from the germline V gene. This CDR3 is built from 15 residues. After removal of 5 bases from V and 3 bases from J, the junction contained 7 bases not matched to a gene. Here the CDR3 reads CASSELDRGTDTQYF. The CDR3 DNA is TGTGCCAGCAGTGAGCTAGACAGGGGTACAGATACGCAGTATTTT.

The chain recombines TRBV7-8 with TRBJ1-3; no clear D. Between the trimmed V and J ends, which lost 5 bases and 4 bases, there was a span of 12 bases. CDR1 is SGHVS and CDR2 is FQNEAQ in the germline V gene. The CDR3 runs 14 residues. The DNA of the CDR3 is TGTGCCAGCAGCCCCCCGACGCAAGGAAACACCATATATTTT. Its protein is CASSPPTQGNTIYF. Together with reference TRBV7-8 and TRBJ1-3, the CDR3 gives the full variable domain: GAGVSQSPRYKVAKRGQDVALRCDPISGHVSLFWYQQALGQGPEFLTYFQNEAQLDKSGLPSDRFFAERPEGSVSTLKIQRTQQEDSAVYLCASSPPTQGNTIYFGEGSWLTVV.

The chain combines TRBV7-9 with TRBJ1-3; the D is unclear. V lost 8 bases to trimming and J lost 0 bases, with 11 bases between them. The length of the CDR3 is 14 residues. Germline CDR1 reads SEHNR; CDR2 reads FQNEAQ (reference sequence). The CDR3 coding sequence is TGTGCCAGCCGCGCAGGTATCTCTGGAAACACCATATATTTT. As protein: CASRAGISGNTIYF. Variable domain in full (rest from reference TRBV7-9 and TRBJ1-3): DTGVSQNPRHKITKRGQNVTFRCDPISEHNRLYWYRQTLGQGPEFLTYFQNEAQLEKSRLLSDRFSAERPKGSFSTLEIQRTEQGDSAMYLCASRAGISGNTIYFGEGSWLTVV.

This clone was seen at least ten times. This chain links TRBV5-1 with TRBJ2-1; 8 nucleotides match TRBD1. The V gene end was trimmed by 0 bases and the J gene end by 1 base; junction bases not matched to a gene: 3. CDR1 is SGHRS and CDR2 is YFSETQ in the germline V gene. The CDR3 is 16 residues long. The CDR3 DNA reads TGCGCCAGCAGCTTGGGAGACAGGGGATCCTACAATGAGCAGTTCTTC. The encoded protein is CASSLGDRGSYNEQFF.

A remark on this clone: This may be a read error, as it is one base from a much larger clone. The chain is built from TRBV7-9 and TRBJ2-1; D gene unclear. This CDR3 has 12 amino acids. V was cut by 6 bases and J by 0 bases, with 3 bases left in between. CDR1 and CDR2 (germline): SEHNR, FQNEAQ (reference sequence). In nucleotides, the CDR3 is TGTGCCAGCAGACCCTCCTACAATGAGCAGTTCTTC. This encodes CASRPSYNEQFF.

V gene TRBV15 combines with J gene TRBJ2-1; 7 bases match TRBD2. V gave up 6 bases and J gave up 1 base; unmatched junction bases: 3. Germline V gene sequence: CDR1 LNHNV, CDR2 YYDKDF (reference sequence). The CDR3 is made up of 14 amino acids. This CDR3 reads CATRGEGSYNEQFF. The CDR3 DNA reads as TGTGCCACCAGAGGGGAGGGGTCCTACAATGAGCAGTTCTTC.

The CDR3 here is CAWSLAGGWNEQFF. CDR3 DNA: TGTGCCTGGAGTCTTGCGGGAGGTTGGAATGAGCAGTTCTTC. This chain connects TRBV30 to TRBJ2-1; 8 nucleotides align to TRBD2. The CDR3 extends over 14 amino acids. Losses at the gene ends were 2 bases for V and 7 bases for J; bases not matched to a gene: 7. Per the germline V gene, CDR1 is GTSNPN and CDR2 is SVGIG (reference sequence).

This clone was picked up many times. V gene TRBV5-3 combines with J gene TRBJ2-3, with 12 bases lining up with TRBD2. TRBV5-3 carries the ORF label, with uncertain function. This CDR3 contains 16 residues. With 4 bases clipped from V and 0 bases from J, the junction kept 3 bases outside the gene matches. DNA for the CDR3: TGTGCCAGAAGCCCGGGGACTAGCGGGAGCACAGATACGCAGTATTTT. The encoded protein is CARSPGTSGSTDTQYF.

The chain combines TRBV28 with TRBJ2-7; TRBD2 might be the D (6 bases). This CDR3 spans 13 amino acids. Trimming cost V 6 bases and J 6 bases, with 15 bases left between them. Per germline, CDR1 MDHEN and CDR2 SYDVKM. This chain's CDR3 is CASREQGTGEQYF. The CDR3, as DNA: TGTGCCAGCAGGGAACAAGGGACTGGCGAGCAGTACTTC.

In its sample, this clone was seen once. The chain couples TRBV7-9 to TRBJ1-5; no definite D call. V gave up 3 bases and J gave up 0 bases, with 6 bases separating them. The CDR3 has 14 amino acids. Germline values: CDR1 SEHNR, CDR2 FQNEAQ (reference sequence). The CDR3 spells CASSFEGSNQPQHF. DNA of the CDR3: TGTGCCAGCAGCTTTGAGGGTAGCAATCAGCCCCAGCATTTT.

The chain employs TRBV9 and TRBJ2-7, with 10 bases lining up with TRBD1. The V gene's germline CDR1 is SGDLS and CDR2 YYNGEE. J lost 4 bases, V lost 5 bases, and 6 bases had no gene match. The CDR3 is 14 residues long. CDR3 protein: CASSKDRGHYEQYF. CDR3 DNA sequence: TGTGCCAGCAGTAAAGACAGGGGGCATTACGAGCAGTACTTC.